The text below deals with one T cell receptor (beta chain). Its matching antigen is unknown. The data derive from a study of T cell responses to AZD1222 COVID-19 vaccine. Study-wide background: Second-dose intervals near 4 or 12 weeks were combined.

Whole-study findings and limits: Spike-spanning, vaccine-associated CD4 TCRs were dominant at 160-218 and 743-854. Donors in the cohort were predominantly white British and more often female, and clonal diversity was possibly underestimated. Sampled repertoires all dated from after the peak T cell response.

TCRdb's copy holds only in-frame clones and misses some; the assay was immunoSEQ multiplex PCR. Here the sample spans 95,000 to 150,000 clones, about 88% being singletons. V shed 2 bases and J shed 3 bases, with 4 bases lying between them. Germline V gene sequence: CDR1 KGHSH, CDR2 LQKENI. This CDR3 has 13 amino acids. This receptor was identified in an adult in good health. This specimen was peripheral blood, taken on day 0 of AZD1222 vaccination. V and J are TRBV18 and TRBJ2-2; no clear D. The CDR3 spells CASSPKDTGELFF. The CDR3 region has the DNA TGTGCCAGCTCACCAAAAGACACCGGGGAGCTGTTTTTT. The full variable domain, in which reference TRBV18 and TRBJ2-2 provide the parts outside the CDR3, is NAGVMQNPRHLVRRRGQEARLRCSPMKGHSHVYWYRQLPEEGLKFMVYLQKENIIDESGMPKERFSAEFPKEGPSILRIQQVVRGDSAAYFCASSPKDTGELFFGEGSRLTVL.